This T cell receptor beta chain was captured in a study of OX40 agonist ivuxolimab in advanced cancers. This CDR3 has 12 amino acids. Germline CDR1 is MNHNS and CDR2 is SASEGT. V lost 7 bases and J 6 bases, leaving 9 bases between the germline ends. Sequencing used immunoSEQ multiplex PCR; TCRdb keeps in-frame clones, though not all of them. The table has over 45,000 clones, 65% to 85% seen once. The chain employs TRBV6-1 and TRBJ2-2; D unresolved. This TCR derives from an adult with an advanced solid tumor such as melanoma, head and neck, liver or kidney cancer. Sequences were derived from CD4+ or CD8+ T cells sorted from blood, sampled in a trial of the OX40 agonist ivuxolimab. CDR3: CASTGFPGELFF. The DNA for the CDR3 is TGTGCCAGCACTGGGTTCCCCGGGGAGCTGTTTTTT.